The 8 T cell receptor beta chains in this list originate from one sample, sequenced in a study of T-cell reconstitution after alpha-beta-depleted transplantation in children. The authors prepared the TCRbeta library with unique molecular identifiers. TCRdb re-called the PCR reads with MiXCR, one entry per CDR3 protein. The repertoire holds hundreds of thousands of distinct CDR3 sequences, with roughly 13% as singletons. Sequenced here: PBMCs, mostly from graft donor cells, sampled 360 days after TCRalphabeta/CD19-depleted stem cell transplant. The receptor source for this set is a male patient aged 10 to 17 who had a stem cell transplant for acute myeloid leukemia, so the T cells may come from the graft donor.

This clonotype appeared a few times. The chain has TRBV6-2 or TRBV6-3 and TRBJ2-1; TRBD2 matches at 9 bases. The CDR3 sequence is 16 residues long. Unmatched junction bases numbered 6, after V lost 6 bases and J lost 0 bases. Germline V gene lookup returns CDR1 MNHEY and CDR2 SVGEGT. CDR3 nucleotide sequence: TGTGCCAGCAGGACTCGGACTAGCGACTCCTACAATGAGCAGTTCTTC. Translating gives CASRTRTSDSYNEQFF.

This chain connects TRBV7-2 to TRBJ1-6; 12 bases are shared with TRBD1. In germline, CDR1 is SGHTA, CDR2 FQGNSA. V lost 1 base to trimming and J lost 7 bases; unmatched junction nucleotides: 5. The CDR3 sequence is 17 residues long. This chain's CDR3 is CASSLVGQGALNSPLHF. The DNA for the CDR3 is TGTGCCAGCAGCTTAGTGGGACAGGGGGCATTGAATTCACCCCTCCACTTT.

The rearrangement uses TRBV7-9 and TRBJ2-1, with D unresolved. This CDR3 contains 13 residues. Germline values: CDR1 SEHNR, CDR2 FQNEAQ (reference sequence). Trimming removed 7 bases from V and 10 bases from J, with 17 bases in between. The CDR3 DNA sequence: TGTGCCAGCAACCAGAGCCCTTTGAAAGAGCAGTTCTTC. It encodes CASNQSPLKEQFF.

This clonotype was seen repeatedly, ten times or more. The chain employs TRBV7-9 and TRBJ1-5; D uncertain. Looked up from germline, CDR1 is SEHNR and CDR2 is FQNEAQ (reference sequence). The CDR3 consists of 15 residues. V lost 1 base to trimming and J lost 0 bases, with 7 bases between them. CDR3 nucleotide sequence: TGTGCCAGCAGCTTAGGGCAGTTTAGCAATCAGCCCCAGCATTTT. It yields the protein CASSLGQFSNQPQHF.

J is TRBJ1-3 and V is TRBV5-4, with unresolved D. This CDR3 contains 15 residues. Germline V lookup: CDR1 SGHNT, CDR2 YYREEE (reference sequence). V dropped 3 bases and J dropped 1 base, with 11 bases sitting between them. For the CDR3, the DNA is TGTGCCAGCAGCTCCGGACTCTTTTCTGGAAACACCATATATTTT. Protein product: CASSSGLFSGNTIYF.

The chain joins TRBV20-1 to TRBJ1-5; perhaps TRBD1 as D (6 bases). This CDR3 is built from 15 residues. Germline assignment: CDR1 DFQATT and CDR2 SNEGSKA (reference sequence). V was shortened by 5 bases and J by 2 bases, with 16 bases between the two germline ends. The CDR3: CSALRGFVGNQPQHF. The CDR3 DNA follows: TGCAGTGCTCTCAGGGGTTTTGTTGGCAATCAGCCCCAGCATTTT.

This clonotype was counted a few times. The rearrangement joins TRBV20-1 to TRBJ2-7; D unclear. Trimming took off 1 base at V and 0 bases at J, with 13 bases between the two ends. The CDR3 has 15 amino acids. The V gene's germline CDR1 is DFQATT and CDR2 SNEGSKA (reference sequence). In DNA, the CDR3 is TGCAGTGCTAGAGCTGTGCCTGCCAGCTCCTACGAGCAGTACTTC. Translated: CSARAVPASSYEQYF.

The chain has TRBV27 and TRBJ2-5; D is perhaps TRBD1 (6 bases). The germline V and J ends were trimmed by 3 bases and 1 base, with 12 bases remaining between them. Germline values: CDR1 MNHEY, CDR2 SMNVEV (reference sequence). This CDR3 has 15 residues. The DNA for the CDR3 is TGTGCCAGCAGTTTTGAGAGGGGGTCCCAAGAGACCCAGTACTTC. Translation: CASSFERGSQETQYF.